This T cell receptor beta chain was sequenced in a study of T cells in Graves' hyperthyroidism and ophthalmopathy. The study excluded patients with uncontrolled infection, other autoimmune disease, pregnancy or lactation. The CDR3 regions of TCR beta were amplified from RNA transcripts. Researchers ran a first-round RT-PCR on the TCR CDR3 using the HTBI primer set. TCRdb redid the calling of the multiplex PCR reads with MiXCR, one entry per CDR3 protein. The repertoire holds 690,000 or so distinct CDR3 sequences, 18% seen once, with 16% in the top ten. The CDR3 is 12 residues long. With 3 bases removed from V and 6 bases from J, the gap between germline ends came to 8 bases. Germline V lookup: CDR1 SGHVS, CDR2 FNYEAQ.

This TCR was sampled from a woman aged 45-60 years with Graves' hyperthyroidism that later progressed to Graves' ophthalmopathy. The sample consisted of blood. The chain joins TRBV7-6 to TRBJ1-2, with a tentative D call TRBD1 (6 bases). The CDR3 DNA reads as TGTGCCAGCAGCTTCCCAGGGGATGGCTACACCTTC. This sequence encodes CASSFPGDGYTF.